These 7 T cell receptor beta chains were all obtained from the same sample, sequenced in a study of CD8 T cells in Susac syndrome. A quantity of roughly 0.5 to 1 ug RNA underwent reverse transcription using random hexamers. MiXCR was run by TCRdb on the immunoSEQ multiplex PCR reads, yielding one entry per CDR3 protein. The table has 150,000 to 200,000 distinct CDR3 sequences, around 95% seen once; the top ten hold roughly 0.13%. The material sequenced was CD4+ T cells from PBMCs. The receptors come from a human donor in good health.

The CDR3 is CATSRAGVTKNIQYF. CDR3 coding DNA: TGTGCCACCAGCAGGGCAGGGGTAACCAAAAACATTCAGTACTTC. This rearrangement joins TRBV15 to TRBJ2-4; D possibly corresponds to TRBD1 (6 bases). This CDR3 comprises 15 residues. With 3 bases removed from V and 2 bases from J, the gap between germline ends came to 11 bases. Looked up from germline, CDR1 is LNHNV and CDR2 is YYDKDF (reference sequence).

CDR3 protein: CASSEDRSDTQYF. For the CDR3, the DNA is TGTGCCAGCAGTGAGGACAGATCAGATACGCAGTATTTT. The chain is built from TRBV2 and TRBJ2-3; TRBD1 is a possible D gene (6 bases). Trimming took 3 bases from V and 4 from J, leaving 8 bases between them. The CDR3 has 13 amino acids. Germline values: CDR1 SNHLY, CDR2 FYNNEI.

CDR3 sequence (DNA): TGCAGTGCTAGAGTAGCACGGAGCTTCTATGGCTACACCTTC. Translated: CSARVARSFYGYTF. The chain recombines TRBV20-1 with TRBJ1-2; D not certain. Germline lookup yields CDR1 DFQATT and CDR2 SNEGSKA (reference sequence). Trimming took off 1 base at V and 4 bases at J, with 13 bases between the two ends. This CDR3 spans 14 amino acids.

The chain links TRBV6-5 to TRBJ1-3, with D uncertain. Germline V CDR1 and CDR2: MNHEY, SVGAGI. The CDR3 contains 14 residues. V was pared by 4 bases and J by 1 base, with 8 bases between. CDR3 nucleotide sequence: TGTGCCAGCAGTTTATCCGGGTCTGGAAACACCATATATTTT. It translates to CASSLSGSGNTIYF.

The chain recombines TRBV14 with TRBJ2-3, with 8 bases identical to TRBD2. Germline V CDR1 and CDR2: SGHDN, FVKESK. The CDR3 runs 14 residues. After removal of 8 bases from V and 0 bases from J, the junction contained 4 bases not matched to a gene. The CDR3 coding sequence is TGTGCCAGCCACTTAGCGGGGAGCACAGATACGCAGTATTTT. Protein sequence: CASHLAGSTDTQYF. The full variable domain, its missing parts supplied by reference TRBV14 and TRBJ2-3, is EAGVTQFPSHSVIEKGQTVTLRCDPISGHDNLYWYRRVMGKEIKFLLHFVKESKQDESGMPNNRFLAERTGGTYSTLKVQPAELEDSGVYFCASHLAGSTDTQYFGPGTRLTVL.

The chain employs TRBV15 and TRBJ2-7; D gene unclear. CDR3 size: 15 residues. The V end lost 1 base, the J end lost 4 bases, and 14 bases lay between the germline ends. Germline CDR1 is LNHNV and CDR2 is YYDKDF (reference sequence). This CDR3 is CATSRVFASQYEQYF. The CDR3 DNA is TGTGCCACCAGCAGAGTTTTCGCCAGCCAATACGAGCAGTACTTC. Combining the CDR3 with reference TRBV15 and TRBJ2-7 gives the whole variable domain DAMVIQNPRYQVTQFGKPVTLSCSQTLNHNVMYWYQQKSSQAPKLLFHYYDKDFNNEADTPDNFQSRRPNTSFCFLDIRSPGLGDTAMYLCATSRVFASQYEQYFGPGTRLTVT.

The chain is built from TRBV6-1 and TRBJ2-3; D is unresolved. The V gene lost 7 bases and the J gene lost 1 base, with 15 bases spanning the gap. Per the germline V gene, CDR1 is MNHNS and CDR2 is SASEGT. The CDR3 is 15 amino acids. In nucleotides, the CDR3 is TGTGCCAGCACCCGCGGTGGGGTAGGCACAGATACGCAGTATTTT. Protein sequence: CASTRGGVGTDTQYF.